The entry below gives a single T cell receptor (beta chain) sequence along with its context. There is no known antigen for this receptor. Base qualities are not at hand, and no much larger clone is one base apart. Each collaborating institution followed its own protocols to collect whole blood in K2EDTA tubes. For TCRbeta analysis, collaborators shipped samples in one of three forms: frozen whole blood, isolated PBMCs, or DNA extracted from either of those sample types. The immunoSEQ Assay, a bias-controlled multiplex PCR, was used to amplify TCRbeta CDR3 regions from genomic DNA. From the authors' description of their analysis: The number of nucleated cells in each sample was estimated by amplification of reference gene primers within the assay. Sequence reads were collapsed and filtered to measure the absolute abundance of every unique TCRbeta CDR3 rearrangement. For each sample, productive Simpson clonality was calculated by taking the square root of Simpson's diversity index across productive rearrangements. TCRdb took over this immuneACCESS table, retaining in-frame rearrangements with V and J assigned. Such tables are incomplete; in checked studies, under half of the missing clones stem from an unresolved V gene, and the remainder is unexplained. V and J calls and clone size are copied from that table; D and trimming were computed from the DNA. The sample data list under 300,000 clones, and 79% of these were observed just once. The ten largest account for approximately 4% of the sample.

These data are taken from a study of blood T cell repertoires in COVID-19 (dated by TCRdb to the early 2020s). Study-level background: Samples from collaborators originated in the United States, Italy and Spain and spanned both the acute and convalescent phases of COVID-19. The material from the prospective study consisted of cDNA or gDNA derived from T cells, B-cell-depleted T cells, or PBMCs. The dataset comprised deeply sampled blood TCRbeta repertoires from subjects exposed to, actively infected with, or recovered from COVID-19. The repertoires were released in a freely available public database intended as a resource for research on the immune response to SARS-CoV-2. The samples were drawn from the first 160 participants of the ongoing ImmuneRACE study and from about 1,200 subjects provided by 6 global collaborators. The sample metadata nearly always contained a de-identified subject ID, COVID-19 status, age in years and sex. Where available, HLA class I and class II types were obtained from metadata supplied by the sample provider rather than from assay-based typing.

What the authors observed across the whole study: How much clinical and demographic metadata was included differed by source and by participant, and the metadata was provided uncurated.

The specimen was peripheral blood. This receptor was obtained from a woman in her 40s with active or convalescent COVID-19.

This receptor has the CDR3 CASSLGQRNNSPLHF. The DNA sequence is as follows: TGTGCCAGCAGTCTCGGACAGAGGAATAATTCACCCCTCCACTTT. The rearrangement combines TRBV6-5 with TRBJ1-6; TRBD1 could be the D gene, as 6 bases match. CDR1 and CDR2, looked up from the germline V gene, are MNHEY and SVGAGI. The CDR3 measures 15 amino acids from cysteine to phenylalanine. Only the CDR3 region is kept as DNA, spanning 45 bases read in frame from base 1. V was cut back by 5 bases and J by 5 bases, leaving a gap of 13 bases between them.